In its sample, the clone carrying this T cell receptor (beta chain) was seen a few times. Its antigen is not known. This specimen belongs to a study of blood T cells in healthy people across ages. Study-wide results and caveats: When set beside aged donors, long-lived donors presented more naive CD4+ cells and higher diversity.

Between the trimmed V and J ends, which lost 5 bases and 2 bases, there was a span of 12 bases. Germline CDR1 SQVTM, CDR2 ANQGSEA. This CDR3 has 13 amino acids. The authors ran a second PCR of about 6 to 11 cycles using a sample-barcoded 5' primer and a J-beta primer mix. Each cDNA molecule was tagged by a template-switch adaptor that had 12 random nucleotides. TCRdb reanalysed the 5' RACE reads using MiXCR and keeps one entry per CDR3 protein. Among approximately 760,000 distinct CDR3 sequences listed, more than 20% were seen once. This sample also belongs to another study, concerning T cells of mothers and their children.

The chain joins TRBV29-1 to TRBJ1-1, with a weak D call TRBD1 (5 bases). The receptor was derived from a boy between 10 and 17 years old in good health. The sequenced sample was blood. The CDR3 loop reads CSVSGGRNTEAFF. The CDR3 bases are TGCAGCGTTTCTGGGGGGAGAAACACTGAAGCTTTCTTT.